What follows is one T cell receptor (beta chain) and its context. It lacks a known antigen. Within one base of it there is no much larger clone, and no base qualities were kept. This entry is derived from a study of blood T cell repertoires in COVID-19 (dated by TCRdb to 2020 to 2021). About the investigation overall: Collaborator samples came from the United States, Italy and Spain and covered acute and convalescent phases of COVID-19. The prospective study material was composed of cDNA or gDNA derived from T cells, B-cell-depleted T cells, or PBMCs. Deeply sampled blood TCRbeta repertoires from subjects exposed to, actively infected with, or recovered from COVID-19 were included in the dataset. The repertoires were made available in a free public database intended to serve as a resource for research on the immune response to SARS-CoV-2. Samples were obtained from the ongoing ImmuneRACE study (first 160 participants) and from over 1,000 subjects provided by 6 global collaborators. Nearly every sample came with metadata listing a de-identified subject ID, COVID-19 status, age in years and sex. Where available, HLA class I and class II types were obtained from metadata supplied by the sample provider rather than from assay-based typing.

The immunoSEQ Assay, a bias-controlled multiplex PCR, was used to amplify TCRbeta CDR3 regions from genomic DNA. On the study's bioinformatics: Within the assay, amplification of reference gene primers was used to estimate how many nucleated cells each sample contained. To quantify the absolute abundance of each unique TCRbeta CDR3 rearrangement, sequence reads were collapsed and filtered. Productive Simpson clonality was computed per sample as the square root of Simpson's diversity index over productive rearrangements. The clones in this table, taken by TCRdb from immuneACCESS, are in-frame only. Not every clone is retained; where verified, under half of the shortfall comes from an unresolved V gene, and the cause of the rest is unknown. The DNA gave D and trimming, while V, J and clone size come from that table. Present in this sample are 200,000 to 250,000 clones, approximately 90% of which were seen just once. The top ten hold 1% to 1.5% of the sample.

Whole blood was collected in K2EDTA tubes by collaborating institutions according to the institutions' own protocols. Collaborator samples were shipped for TCRbeta analysis as frozen whole blood, isolated PBMCs, or DNA extracted from either sample type. Sequences SGHTS (CDR1) and YDEGEE (CDR2) are obtained from the germline V gene. V drops 1 base and J drops 7 bases, leaving 12 bases in between. Its CDR3 holds 13 amino acids, cysteine through phenylalanine. CDR3 DNA is the only sequence kept; it has 39 bases, read in frame from the first base. Results and caveats for the whole study, not just this receptor: The quantity of clinical and demographic metadata differed by source and by participant and was supplied without curation.

This receptor was obtained from a man under 40 with acute or convalescent COVID-19. The material sequenced was peripheral blood. The chain couples TRBV5-8 to TRBJ2-7; 5 matching bases give a weak D call of TRBD1. At the DNA level, the sequence is TGTGCCAGCAGCTTGAACAGGAAGGGGGAGCAGTACTTC. Its product reads: CASSLNRKGEQYF.